The subject of this entry is one TCR beta chain. Its antigen is still unknown. The sample is drawn from a study of blood T cells in healthy people across ages. Through a sample-barcoded 5' primer and a J-beta primer mix, a second PCR was run for about 6 to 11 cycles. Each TCR beta cDNA got a 12-nucleotide random molecular identifier. A single record per CDR3 protein comes from TCRdb applying MiXCR to the 5' RACE reads. The sample lists some 1.6 million distinct CDR3 sequences; approximately 32% were seen once. Study conclusions and caveats: Observed TCR beta diversity showed a strong correlation with the percentage of naive T cells as measured by flow cytometry. CMV infection status of these donors was not known. Versus aged donors, long-lived donors had higher diversity and more naive CD4+ cells.

The TCR originated in a woman aged 25 to 39 in good health. Sequencing input: blood.

The CDR3 sequence: CASSQWDKNTGELFF. DNA of the CDR3: TGCGCCAGCAGCCAATGGGACAAGAACACCGGGGAGCTGTTTTTT. The genes are TRBV5-1 and TRBJ2-2; D is perhaps TRBD1 (6 bases). Trimming pared 4 bases from V and 1 base from J, leaving 11 bases between. Germline CDR1 SGHRS, CDR2 YFSETQ. The CDR3 loop spans 15 amino acids.